Listed here is a single TCR beta chain. Its specificity is unknown. Tumor samples were taken before definitive surgery or chemotherapy. Assay: immunoSEQ multiplex PCR; the TCRdb copy retains only in-frame clones and omits some. The sample records thousands of clones, around 65% being singletons. Germline CDR1 SEHNR, CDR2 FQNEAQ (reference sequence). CDR3 length: 11 residues. V gave up 5 bases and J gave up 2 bases, with 1 base separating them. The source of the sample is a study of high-grade serous ovarian cancer treatment subgroups. For the study at large: On average, roughly 15,000 reads and roughly 7,000 unique TCR beta rearrangements were obtained per sample.

Study results and caveats: Clonal relatedness tracked neoantigen level, and by trend copy number and mutation load.

J is TRBJ2-1 and V is TRBV7-9; D ambiguous. This clonotype was sampled from a human donor with high-grade serous ovarian cancer. The sample consisted of tumor tissue. The CDR3 bases are TGTGCCAGCAGCACCTACAATGAGCAGTTCTTC. Translated, it gives CASSTYNEQFF.